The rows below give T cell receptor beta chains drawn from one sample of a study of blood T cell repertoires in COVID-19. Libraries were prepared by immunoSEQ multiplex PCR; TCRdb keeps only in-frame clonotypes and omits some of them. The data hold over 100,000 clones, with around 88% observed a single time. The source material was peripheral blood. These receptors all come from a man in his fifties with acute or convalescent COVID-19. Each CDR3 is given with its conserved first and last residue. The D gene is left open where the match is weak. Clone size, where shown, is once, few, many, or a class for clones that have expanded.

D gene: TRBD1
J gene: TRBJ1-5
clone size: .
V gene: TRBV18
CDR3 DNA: TGTGCCAGCTCACCATCCCGACAGGGATGGCCCCAGCATTTT
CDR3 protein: CASSPSRQGWPQHF

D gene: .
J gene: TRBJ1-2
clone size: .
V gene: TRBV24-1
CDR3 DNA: TGTGCCACCAGTGATTTCATGTATGGCTACACCTTC
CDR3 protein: CATSDFMYGYTF

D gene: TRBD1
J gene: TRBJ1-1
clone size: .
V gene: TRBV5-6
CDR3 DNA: TGTGCCAGCAGCACGGAACAGGGGGCCCGAGAAGCTTTCTTT
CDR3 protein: CASSTEQGAREAFF

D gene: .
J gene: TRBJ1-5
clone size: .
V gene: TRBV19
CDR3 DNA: TGTGCCAGTAGTCAGTCAGGTCAGACGCCCCAGCATTTT
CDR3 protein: CASSQSGQTPQHF

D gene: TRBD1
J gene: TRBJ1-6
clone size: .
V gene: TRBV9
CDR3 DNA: TGTGCCAGCAGCCCAGAGGGGACAGAGAATTCACCCCTCCACTTT
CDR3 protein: CASSPEGTENSPLHF

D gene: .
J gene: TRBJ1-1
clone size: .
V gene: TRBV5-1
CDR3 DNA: TGCGCCAGCAGCTTTGGCAGTTCGAACCTGAACACTGAAGCTTTCTTT
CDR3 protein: CASSFGSSNLNTEAFF

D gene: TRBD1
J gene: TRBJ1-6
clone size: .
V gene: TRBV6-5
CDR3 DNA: TGTGCCAGCTCGGGGGCAGGGGGTAAATTATCACCCCTCCACTTT
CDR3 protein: CASSGAGGKLSPLHF

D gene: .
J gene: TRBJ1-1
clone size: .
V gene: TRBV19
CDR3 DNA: TGTGCCAGTAAGGACAGCCTACTTTCCTCGAACACTGAAGCTTTCTTT
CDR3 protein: CASKDSLLSSNTEAFF

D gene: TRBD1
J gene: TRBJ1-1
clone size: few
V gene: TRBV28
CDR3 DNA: TGTGCCAGCAGCAGGGGGCTATACACTGAAGCTTTCTTT
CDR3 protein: CASSRGLYTEAFF

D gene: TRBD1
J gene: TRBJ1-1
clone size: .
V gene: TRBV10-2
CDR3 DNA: TGCGCAAGCACAGGGCCGGGGACAGGGAGCACTGAAGCTTTCTTT
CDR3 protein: CASTGPGTGSTEAFF